A selection of T cell receptor beta chains follows, all from one sample in a study of Ad26.COV2.S vaccination and SARS-CoV-2 variants. Clones were sequenced by immunoSEQ multiplex PCR, and TCRdb holds only the in-frame ones, with some missing. The table includes a few hundred thousand clones, roughly 90% detected once. Sequencing was performed on peripheral blood, taken in a trial of Ad26.COV2.S vaccine versus placebo. All receptors come from a person between 18 and 59 years old who received the Ad26.COV2.S COVID-19 vaccine or a placebo. Both conserved end residues are part of each CDR3. The D gene is left open where the match is weak. Some rows mark clone size as missing; the rest say once, few, many or name a class of expanded clone.

TRBV3-1/TRBV3-2,NA,NA,TRBJ2-7,CASSQGRGGPHEQYF,TGTGCCAGCAGCCAAGGGCGCGGGGGCCCCCACGAGCAGTACTTC
TRBV18,NA,NA,TRBJ1-2,CASSRGRDYGYTF,TGTGCCAGCTCACGAGGGCGCGACTATGGCTACACCTTC
TRBV4-3,NA,NA,TRBJ2-3,CASSQGPDLTTDTQYF,TGCGCCAGCAGCCAGGGCCCAGACTTAACCACAGATACGCAGTATTTT
TRBV18,NA,TRBD2,TRBJ2-1,CASLGLAGNIGSEQFF,TGTGCCAGCCTGGGACTAGCGGGGAATATTGGGTCTGAGCAGTTCTTC
TRBV19,NA,NA,TRBJ1-5,CASLQRGRSNQPQHF,TGTGCCAGTCTCCAGCGAGGGCGAAGCAATCAGCCCCAGCATTTT
TRBV19,once,NA,TRBJ1-2,CASSLDRSYGYTF,TGTGCCAGTAGCCTCGACAGGAGTTATGGCTACACCTTC
TRBV19,NA,NA,TRBJ2-2,CASGAGELFF,TGTGCCAGCGGGGCCGGGGAGCTGTTTTTT
TRBV7-9,NA,TRBD2,TRBJ2-1,CASSSSPSGDSRNEQFF,TGTGCCAGCAGCTCTTCCCCTAGCGGGGACTCCCGTAATGAGCAGTTCTTC
TRBV7-9,NA,NA,TRBJ1-2,CASSSTPTGRGYTF,TGTGCCAGCAGTTCGACCCCCACGGGGAGAGGCTACACCTTC
TRBV11-2,once,NA,TRBJ1-1,CASSLINTEAFF,TGTGCCAGCAGCTTAATCAACACTGAAGCTTTCTTT
TRBV7-2,NA,NA,TRBJ2-7,CASSLSGDSYEQYF,TGTGCCAGCAGCTTATCAGGGGACTCCTACGAGCAGTACTTC
TRBV11-3,NA,NA,TRBJ2-1,CASSLGRGKGHEQFF,TGTGCCAGCAGCTTAGGTCGGGGAAAGGGCCATGAGCAGTTCTTC
TRBV5-5,NA,NA,TRBJ1-1,CASSMAMGAMNTEAFF,TGTGCCAGCAGCATGGCGATGGGGGCCATGAACACTGAAGCTTTCTTT
TRBV27,NA,NA,TRBJ1-1,CASQRNVNTEAFF,TGTGCCAGTCAGCGCAATGTGAACACTGAAGCTTTCTTT
TRBV24-1,NA,TRBD1,TRBJ1-5,CATRDRGLNQPQHF,TGTGCCACAAGGGACAGGGGACTTAATCAGCCCCAGCATTTT
TRBV4-1,once,NA,TRBJ2-5,CASSQGPFQETQYF,TGCGCCAGCAGCCAGGGCCCTTTCCAAGAGACCCAGTACTTC
TRBV7-2,NA,TRBD2,TRBJ2-1,CASSRGDYNEQFF,TGTGCCAGCAGCCGGGGGGACTACAATGAGCAGTTCTTC
TRBV19,NA,TRBD1,TRBJ1-5,CASSVYRGPYSNQPQHF,TGTGCCAGTAGTGTCTACAGGGGTCCCTATAGCAATCAGCCCCAGCATTTT
TRBV6-5,few,TRBD1,TRBJ2-7,CASSYLDRVGEQYF,TGTGCCAGCAGTTATCTCGACAGGGTTGGCGAGCAGTACTTC
TRBV6-4,NA,NA,TRBJ1-5,CASSDSRLLPWPQHF,TGTGCCAGCAGTGACTCGCGACTACTGCCCTGGCCCCAGCATTTT
TRBV5-1,NA,NA,TRBJ2-7,CASSRGQSYEQYF,TGCGCCAGCAGCAGGGGACAATCCTACGAGCAGTACTTC
TRBV7-9,NA,NA,TRBJ2-1,CASQYGVRDRGEQFF,TGTGCCAGCCAATACGGTGTCCGGGACCGTGGTGAGCAGTTCTTC
TRBV5-4,NA,NA,TRBJ1-3,CASSRAAGAPSTIYF,TGTGCCAGCAGCCGAGCCGCAGGGGCCCCCAGCACCATATATTTT